This TCR beta chain was profiled in a study of T cells after yellow fever vaccination. Across the whole study: The fractions with low cell numbers were processed using SMART-Seq v4 Ultra Low Input. Findings and caveats of the study: Few clonotypes appeared in both CD4 and CD8 compartments. Subsequent booster samples again held most clones from primary vaccination (around 96% CD4, 88% CD8).

In its sample, this clonotype was seen a few times. Its target is not known. TCRdb called the 5' RACE reads again in MiXCR, with one record for every CDR3 protein. The data contain 250,000 or so distinct CDR3 sequences, about 7% of them singletons. The V gene's germline CDR1 is ENHRY and CDR2 SYGVKD. The CDR3 covers 11 residues. V was shortened by 3 bases and J by 9 bases, with 8 bases between the two germline ends. This specimen was CD4+ T cells sorted from PBMCs, taken 15 days after the yellow fever booster vaccination. This chain links TRBV10-3 with TRBJ2-5, with D perhaps matching TRBD1 (6 bases). The sequence derives from a man aged 30 to 45 who received the YFV17D yellow fever vaccine. The DNA for the CDR3 is TGTGCCATCAGTGACAGGGGATCCCAGTACTTC. Its translation: CAISDRGSQYF.